This TCR beta chain was sequenced for a study of T cells in Graves' hyperthyroidism and ophthalmopathy. The germline V gene encodes CDR1 SGHTA and CDR2 FQGTGA. V lost 5 bases to trimming and J lost 5 bases, with 16 bases between them. CDR3 size: 15 residues. This clonotype came up many times. Amplification targeted TCR beta CDR3 regions from RNA transcripts. The HTBI primer set drove a first-round RT-PCR of the TCR CDR3. TCRdb re-derived calls from the multiplex PCR reads in MiXCR, one entry per CDR3 protein. This sample has 730,000 or so distinct CDR3 sequences, with about 19% found just once. This sequence was found in a woman in her fifties or sixties with Graves' hyperthyroidism that later progressed to Graves' ophthalmopathy. Sample: blood. This sequence joins TRBV7-3 and TRBJ2-1; TRBD1 might be the D (6 bases). CDR3 sequence: CASSTTTGRHNEQFF. The CDR3 DNA follows: TGTGCCAGCAGCACTACGACAGGCCGGCACAATGAGCAGTTCTTC.